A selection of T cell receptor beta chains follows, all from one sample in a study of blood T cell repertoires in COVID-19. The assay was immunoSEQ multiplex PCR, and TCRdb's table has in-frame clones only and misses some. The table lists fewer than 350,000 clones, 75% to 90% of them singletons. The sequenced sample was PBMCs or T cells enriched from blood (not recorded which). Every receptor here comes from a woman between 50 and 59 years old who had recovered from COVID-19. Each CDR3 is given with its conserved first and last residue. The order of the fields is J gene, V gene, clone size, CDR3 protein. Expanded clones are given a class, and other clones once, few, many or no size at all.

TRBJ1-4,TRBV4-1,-,CASSPVGVKGEKLFF
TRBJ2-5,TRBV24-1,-,CATSEGTGGFETQYF
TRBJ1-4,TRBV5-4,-,CASSYQGGDEKLFF
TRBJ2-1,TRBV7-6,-,CASSLAPSGGNNEQFF
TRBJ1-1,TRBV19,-,CASGQGSNTEAFF
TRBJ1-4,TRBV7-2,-,CASSPDSKPSWGEKLFF
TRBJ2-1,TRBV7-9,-,CASSHSSNEQFF
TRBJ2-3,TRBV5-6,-,CASTLTGGFTDTQYF
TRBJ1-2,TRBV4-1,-,CASSPQTGQALF
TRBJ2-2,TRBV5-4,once,CASGITGGNTGELFF
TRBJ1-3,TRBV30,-,CAWIGQGAGNTIYF
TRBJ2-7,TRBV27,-,CASSSKRQGRYEQYF
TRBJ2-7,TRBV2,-,CASIPFPGQGYEQYF
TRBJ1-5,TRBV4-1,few,CASSQVTGTGGNQPQHF
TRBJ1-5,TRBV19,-,CASRRSTAPNQPQHF
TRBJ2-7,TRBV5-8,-,CASSTRDRASYEQYF